The clone carrying this T cell receptor (beta chain) came up a few times. Its antigen is currently unknown. Using immunoSEQ multiplex PCR, the repertoire was profiled, and TCRdb retains in-frame clones only, with some absent. The sample comprises fewer than 6,000 clones, 32% of which are singletons, and around 10% rests with the top ten. Germline assignment: CDR1 GTSNPN and CDR2 SVGIG (reference sequence). The CDR3 runs 14 residues. The V and J ends lost 7 bases and 0 bases respectively, with 13 bases between them. The source of the sample is a study of sequential checkpoint blockade in melanoma. On the study more broadly: After both sequences, patients received maintenance nivolumab. 75 to 95 pretreatment tumor DNA samples were TCRβ immunosequenced. Study-level points and caveats: Tumor T-cell fraction and clonality correlated with PD-L1 and CD8+ counts.

Noted treatment: randomized to nivolumab then ipilimumab (arm A) or the reverse (arm B). The sequence derives from a human donor with melanoma. The chain employs TRBV30 and TRBJ1-3, with TRBD1 as a possible D gene (5 bases). The sequencing here drew on tumor tissue (inferred from file names), taken from a patient given nivolumab and ipilimumab in sequence. CDR3 sequence: CASSLGVSGNTIYF. CDR3 coding DNA: TGTGCCTCTTCTCTAGGGGTCTCTGGAAACACCATATATTTT.